One T cell receptor beta chain is described in this entry. Germline and junction disagree at one end, which may indicate a read error. Germline V CDR1 and CDR2: DFQATT, SNEGSKA (reference sequence). The CDR3 is made up of 14 amino acids. The source of the sample is a study of tumor and adjacent non-tumor tissue in lung cancer. About the study: Histology: 11 to 13 adenocarcinoma, 2 squamous cell carcinoma, 1 small cell lung cancer. Patients were aged roughly 31 to 76, fewer than twelve men and roughly 5 women, stage I to III.

This sample's RNA came from whole unsorted tissue. The library came from three nested PCR rounds adapted from ARM-PCR protocols. Via MiXCR, TCRdb re-called the multiplex PCR reads, giving one row per CDR3 protein. The repertoire consists of approximately 76,000 distinct CDR3 sequences, with about two thirds occurring once and the leading ten covering roughly 13%. This receptor was identified in a woman in her 70s with non-small cell lung cancer. Sequencing used lung tumor tissue. This chain links TRBV20-1 with TRBJ2-3; a weak D match, TRBD2 (6 bases). CDR3 nucleotide sequence: TGCAATGCTAGTGGGGGGATGGGGGTGGATACGCAGTATTTT. It yields the protein CNASGGMGVDTQYF.